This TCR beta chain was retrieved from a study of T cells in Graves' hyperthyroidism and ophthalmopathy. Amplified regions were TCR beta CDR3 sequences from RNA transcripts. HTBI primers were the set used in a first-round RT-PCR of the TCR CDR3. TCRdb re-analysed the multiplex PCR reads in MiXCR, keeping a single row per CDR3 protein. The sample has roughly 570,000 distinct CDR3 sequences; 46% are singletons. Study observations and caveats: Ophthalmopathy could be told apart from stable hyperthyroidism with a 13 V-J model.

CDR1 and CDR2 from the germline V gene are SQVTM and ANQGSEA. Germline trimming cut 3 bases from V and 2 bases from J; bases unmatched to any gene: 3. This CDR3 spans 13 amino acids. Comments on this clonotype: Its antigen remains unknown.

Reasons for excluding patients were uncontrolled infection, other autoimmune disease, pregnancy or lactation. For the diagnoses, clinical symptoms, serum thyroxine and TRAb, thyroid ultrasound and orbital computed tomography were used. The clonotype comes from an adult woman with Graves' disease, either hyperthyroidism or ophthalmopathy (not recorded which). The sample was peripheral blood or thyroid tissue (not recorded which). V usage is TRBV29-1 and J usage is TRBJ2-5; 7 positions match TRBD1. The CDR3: CSVDGDRQETQYF. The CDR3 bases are TGCAGCGTTGATGGGGACAGACAAGAGACCCAGTACTTC.